The T cell receptor beta chain described here comes from a study of vaccination effects on CD4 cells after COVID-19. Study context: Sample provision by two convalescent patients occurred 16 days and one week before vaccination.

Study-wide results and caveats: Late post-vaccination samples showed marked contraction of infection- and vaccine-induced clones.

Antigen-specific CD4+ T cells were expanded with viral peptide pools in the ViraFEST assay before sequencing. Once cultured for under 11 days, the cells underwent separation to obtain CD4+ T cells. PCR confirmed that the person was infected with SARS-CoV-2 between March and December 2020. Researchers assigned an HIV-1 Nef peptide pool to the negative control culture. The authors exchanged half the medium for IL-2 medium on days 3 and 7. Measured with immunoSEQ multiplex PCR; TCRdb has only the in-frame clones, and not every one. The repertoire holds 55,000 to 90,000 clones, with over 60% as singletons. This clone was recorded once. The antigen is undetermined. Trimming at V came to 4 bases and at J to 1 base, leaving 6 bases not matched to a gene. The CDR3 is made up of 15 amino acids. Germline V lookup: CDR1 MNHEY, CDR2 SVGEGT.

The chain carries TRBV6-2 or TRBV6-3 and TRBJ2-7, with 8 bases lining up with TRBD2. Sequencing was performed on CD4+ T cells from PBMCs cultured with HIV peptides, taken before COVID-19 vaccination. Subset meaning: HIV-1 Nef peptide pool negative control/reference culture. The receptor was isolated from a human donor who had a prior SARS-CoV-2 infection. CDR3 nucleotides: TGTGCCAGCAGTTCTCCGAGCGGGAGTTCCTACGAGCAGTACTTC. It translates to CASSSPSGSSYEQYF.